This TCR beta chain was recorded in a study of cytomegalovirus exposure and HLA in healthy donors. Study-wide results and caveats: With further analysis later on, most CMV-associated TCR beta chains appeared HLA-restricted.

Amplification used 60 Vbeta primers and 13 Jbeta primers. The assay was immunoSEQ multiplex PCR, and TCRdb's table has in-frame clones only and misses some. The repertoire has roughly 180,000 clones, about 9% of them found once; the top ten carry approximately 1.4%. On this clone: The antigen is unknown.

The J segment lost 3 bases and the V segment lost 5 bases, leaving 7 bases of the junction unmatched. From germline, CDR1 is SGHVS and CDR2 FQNEAQ. The length of the CDR3 is 15 residues. Material for sequencing was PBMCs. The chain employs TRBV7-8 and TRBJ2-4; 7 nucleotides line up with TRBD1. The receptor comes from a woman aged 25 to 39 in good health and CMV-seropositive. In nucleotides, the CDR3 is TGTGCCAGCAGCCTAAGTGCAGGGGGCAAAAACATTCAGTACTTC. The encoded protein is CASSLSAGGKNIQYF. The complete variable domain, with remaining parts taken from reference TRBV7-8 and TRBJ2-4, reads GAGVSQSPRYKVAKRGQDVALRCDPISGHVSLFWYQQALGQGPEFLTYFQNEAQLDKSGLPSDRFFAERPEGSVSTLKIQRTQQEDSAVYLCASSLSAGGKNIQYFGAGTRLSVL.